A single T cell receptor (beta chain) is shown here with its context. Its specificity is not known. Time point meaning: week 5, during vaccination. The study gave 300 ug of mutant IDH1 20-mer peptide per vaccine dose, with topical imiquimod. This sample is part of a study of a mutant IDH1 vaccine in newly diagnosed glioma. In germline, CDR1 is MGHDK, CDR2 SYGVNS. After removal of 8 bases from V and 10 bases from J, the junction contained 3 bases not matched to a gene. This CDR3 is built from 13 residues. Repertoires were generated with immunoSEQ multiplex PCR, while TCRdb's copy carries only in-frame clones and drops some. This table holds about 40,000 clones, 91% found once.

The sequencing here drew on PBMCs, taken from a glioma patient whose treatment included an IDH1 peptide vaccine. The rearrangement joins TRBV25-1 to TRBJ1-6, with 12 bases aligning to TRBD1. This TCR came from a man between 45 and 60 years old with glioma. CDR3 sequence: CASGTGGGSPLHF. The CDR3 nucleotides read TGTGCCAGCGGGACAGGGGGCGGATCACCCCTCCACTTT.